The 27 T cell receptor beta chains below come from one sample, sequenced in a study of blood T cell repertoires in COVID-19 (dated by TCRdb to the early 2020s). Library method: the immunoSEQ multiplex PCR assay. TCRdb stores this immuneACCESS table with in-frame sequences only. Part of the clones is absent; in the studies checked, under half of the shortfall reflects unresolved V genes, and no reason is known for the rest. For this sample the table gives about 110,000 clones, of which around 85% were detected only once. Less than 15% of the sample belongs to the ten largest clones. Sequencing was performed on peripheral blood. These receptors were taken from a human donor in a cohort sampled during active COVID-19.

The J gene is TRBJ1-1, the V gene TRBV5-5; D perhaps matches TRBD1 (6 bases). V shed 2 bases and J shed 1 base, with 12 bases lying between them. From germline, CDR1 is SGHKS and CDR2 YYEKEE (reference sequence). The CDR3 spans 15 residues. CDR3 in DNA: TGTGCCAGCAGCTTACAGGGTCCGGCGAACACTGAAGCTTTCTTT. Encoded protein: CASSLQGPANTEAFF.

V gene TRBV5-1 combines with J gene TRBJ1-3; D is possibly TRBD1 (5 bases). The germline V gene encodes CDR1 SGHRS and CDR2 YFSETQ. Between the trimmed V and J ends, which lost 1 base and 4 bases, there was a span of 12 bases. There are 15 residues in the CDR3. Written as DNA, the CDR3 is TGCGCCAGCAGCTTGCCGCAGACAGACGGAAACACCATATATTTT. Its protein is CASSLPQTDGNTIYF.

V gene TRBV21-1 combines with J gene TRBJ2-7; the table's D call TRBD2 went unverified against the DNA. TRBV21-1 is flagged as a pseudogene. The CDR3 spans 15 residues. The CDR3 coding sequence is TGTGCCAGCAGCAAAGACCCTAGTGAATCCTACGAGCAGTACTTC. Protein: CASSKDPSESYEQYF.

This rearrangement joins TRBV19 to TRBJ2-3; D gene ambiguous. V lost 1 base to trimming and J lost 4 bases, with 6 bases between them. CDR1 LNHDA and CDR2 SQIVND come from the germline V gene (reference sequence). This CDR3 has 13 residues. The CDR3 spells CASSIAPSDTQYF. The CDR3 DNA reads as TGTGCCAGTAGTATAGCCCCCTCAGATACGCAGTATTTT.

The chain employs TRBV7-2 and TRBJ1-5; D is ambiguous. This CDR3 comprises 15 residues. CDR1 and CDR2 (germline): SGHTA, FQGNSA. Between the trimmed V and J ends, which lost 2 bases and 3 bases, there was a span of 11 bases. CDR3: CASSLRVADNQPQHF. DNA for the CDR3: TGTGCCAGCAGCTTACGGGTAGCAGACAATCAGCCCCAGCATTTT. Supplemented by reference TRBV7-2 and TRBJ1-5, the full variable domain reads GAGVSQSPSNKVTEKGKDVELRCDPISGHTALYWYRQSLGQGLEFLIYFQGNSAPDKSGLPSDRFSAERTGGSVSTLTIQRTQQEDSAVYLCASSLRVADNQPQHFGDGTRLSIL.

The rearrangement links TRBV27 to TRBJ2-1; D unclear. V was trimmed by 3 bases and J by 5 bases, leaving 11 bases between them. Germline CDR1 MNHEY, CDR2 SMNVEV (reference sequence). This CDR3 contains 14 residues. CDR3 DNA sequence: TGTGCCAGCAGTTTGAGCGTTAACAACAATGAGCAGTTCTTC. The encoded protein is CASSLSVNNNEQFF.

The sample holds a few counts of this clone. The chain links TRBV7-9 to TRBJ2-7, with TRBD2 matching 8 bases. Trimming took 4 bases from V and 2 from J; bases not matched to a gene: 4. CDR3 size: 14 residues. Germline V gene lookup returns CDR1 SEHNR and CDR2 FQNEAQ (reference sequence). The CDR3 is CASSWGGLAYEQYF. The CDR3 DNA reads as TGTGCCAGCAGCTGGGGGGGACTAGCCTACGAGCAGTACTTC.

The chain couples TRBV18 to TRBJ1-2; a weak D match, TRBD1 (5 bases). In germline, CDR1 is KGHSH, CDR2 LQKENI. CDR3 length: 14 residues. The ends were cut back, 1 base at V and 3 bases at J, with 9 bases in the middle. The DNA of the CDR3 is TGTGCCAGCTCACCACAAATCAGGGACTATGGCTACACCTTC. It is translated as CASSPQIRDYGYTF. Drawing the rest from reference TRBV18 and TRBJ1-2, the complete variable domain is NAGVMQNPRHLVRRRGQEARLRCSPMKGHSHVYWYRQLPEEGLKFMVYLQKENIIDESGMPKERFSAEFPKEGPSILRIQQVVRGDSAAYFCASSPQIRDYGYTFGSGTRLTVV.

CDR3 DNA sequence: TGTGCCAGCAGCTCCTCGCTGGGACAGCTATACAATGAGCAGTTCTTC. This translates into CASSSSLGQLYNEQFF. The chain couples TRBV11-3 to TRBJ2-1, with 7 bases fitting TRBD1. This CDR3 has 16 residues. The germline CDR1 and CDR2 sequences are SGHNT and YENEEA. With 4 bases clipped from V and 4 bases from J, the junction kept 10 bases outside the gene matches.

CDR3 sequence reads: CASSFNYEQYF. The CDR3, as DNA: TGTGCCAGCAGCTTTAACTACGAGCAGTACTTC. The chain carries TRBV5-6 and TRBJ2-7; no clear D. Germline CDR1 and CDR2: SGHDT and YYEEEE. The CDR3 is made up of 11 amino acids. Trimming left V 2 bases short and J 3 bases short, with 3 bases between. The whole variable domain, remainder taken from reference TRBV5-6 and TRBJ2-7, is DAGVTQSPTHLIKTRGQQVTLRCSPKSGHDTVSWYQQALGQGPQFIFQYYEEEERQRGNFPDRFSGHQFPNYSSELNVNALLLGDSALYLCASSFNYEQYFGPGTRLTVT.

This clone was observed a handful of times. V gene TRBV10-1 combines with J gene TRBJ2-2; 7 nucleotides align to TRBD1. Germline CDR1 and CDR2: WNHNN and SYGVQD (reference sequence). The CDR3 has 14 amino acids. V lost 5 bases to trimming and J lost 4 bases; unmatched junction nucleotides: 4. The CDR3 coding sequence is TGCGCCAGCAGTAATACAGGGGCCACCGGGGAGCTGTTTTTT. It specifies CASSNTGATGELFF.

CDR3 in amino acids: CASSYSLGGTSYEQYF. DNA of the CDR3: TGTGCCAGCAGTTACTCCCTGGGGGGGACGTCCTACGAGCAGTACTTC. The chain recombines TRBV6-2 or TRBV6-3 with TRBJ2-7; 7 bases map to TRBD2. This CDR3 has 16 residues. Germline CDR1 is MNHEY and CDR2 is SVGEGT. V was clipped by 0 bases and J by 1 base; unmatched bases: 6.

CDR3 in amino acids: CASSLAGTGGYEQYF. CDR3 DNA sequence: TGTGCCAGCAGCTTAGCCGGGACAGGGGGCTACGAGCAGTACTTC. V is TRBV7-9 and J is TRBJ2-7; 11 positions agree with TRBD1. V shed 0 bases and J 3 bases; nucleotides not matched to a gene: 1. From germline, CDR1 is SEHNR and CDR2 FQNEAQ (reference sequence). The CDR3 totals 15 residues.

CDR3 nucleotide sequence: TGTGCCAGCAGCTTAGGTCCAGGGAAAGGGGTGAACACTGAAGCTTTCTTT. It codes for CASSLGPGKGVNTEAFF. This sequence joins TRBV11-2 and TRBJ1-1, with D perhaps TRBD1 (5 bases). CDR1 is SGHAT, CDR2 FQNNGV, per germline. There are 17 residues in the CDR3. The V gene lost 1 base and the J gene lost 0 bases, with 15 bases spanning the gap.

The chain is built from TRBV19 and TRBJ1-2, with 7 bases matching TRBD1. V was clipped by 0 bases and J by 4 bases; unmatched bases: 5. The CDR3 sequence is 15 residues long. Germline V CDR1 and CDR2: LNHDA, SQIVND (reference sequence). CDR3 sequence: CASSIDAGGTYGYTF. The CDR3 nucleotides read TGTGCCAGTAGTATAGACGCAGGGGGGACCTATGGCTACACCTTC.

This clone was observed many times. The chain combines TRBV6-2 or TRBV6-3 with TRBJ1-5; D unclear. Germline CDR1 is MNHEY and CDR2 is SVGEGT. V was shortened by 5 bases and J by 7 bases, with 18 bases between the two germline ends. CDR3 length: 15 amino acids. The DNA of the CDR3 is TGTGCCAGCAGTGACCCCGCGCAGACGAGGCAGCCCCAGCATTTT. Its translation: CASSDPAQTRQPQHF.

Only one count was recorded for this clone. V gene TRBV7-8 combines with J gene TRBJ2-7; D may be TRBD1 (7 bases). Between the trimmed V and J ends, which lost 2 bases and 4 bases, there was a span of 12 bases. Germline CDR1 SGHVS, CDR2 FQNEAQ. The CDR3 extends over 14 amino acids. CDR3 in amino acids: CASSLLTGTYEQYF. CDR3 nucleotides: TGTGCCAGCAGCTTACTGACAGGGACTTACGAGCAGTACTTC.

This chain links TRBV19 with TRBJ1-1; 7 nucleotides match TRBD1. This CDR3 region has 15 residues. Per the germline V gene, CDR1 is LNHDA and CDR2 is SQIVND (reference sequence). V lost 9 bases to trimming and J lost 1 base; unmatched junction nucleotides: 11. CDR3 DNA: TGTGCCAGCGAAATAACAGGGGCCAGGAACACTGAAGCTTTCTTT. Translation: CASEITGARNTEAFF. Looking up the rest from reference TRBV19 and TRBJ1-1 gives the full variable domain: DGGITQSPKYLFRKEGQNVTLSCEQNLNHDAMYWYRQDPGQGLRLIYYSQIVNDFQKGDIAEGYSVSREKKESFPLTVTSAQKNPTAFYLCASEITGARNTEAFFGQGTRLTVV.

The chain is built from TRBV28 and TRBJ2-3; 10 bases are a match to TRBD1. The CDR3 consists of 15 residues. CDR1 and CDR2 from the germline V gene are MDHEN and SYDVKM. The junction had 7 bases not matched to a gene; V was cut back by 6 bases and J by 4 bases. The CDR3 region is CASSPTGQGADTQYF. The CDR3 DNA is TGTGCCAGCAGCCCCACCGGACAGGGGGCAGATACGCAGTATTTT. Full variable domain (missing parts from reference TRBV28 and TRBJ2-3): DVKVTQSSRYLVKRTGEKVFLECVQDMDHENMFWYRQDPGLGLRLIYFSYDVKMKEKGDIPEGYSVSREKKERFSLILESASTNQTSMYLCASSPTGQGADTQYFGPGTRLTVL.

The J gene is TRBJ1-3, the V gene TRBV2; 8 nucleotides align to TRBD1. The V gene end was trimmed by 1 base and the J gene end by 11 bases; junction bases not matched to a gene: 4. The length of the CDR3 is 13 residues. CDR1 and CDR2 from the germline V gene are SNHLY and FYNNEI. CDR3 sequence reads: CASSEGTGRAIYF. CDR3 sequence (DNA): TGTGCCAGCAGTGAAGGGACAGGGAGGGCCATATATTTT. The entire variable domain, with the rest obtained from reference TRBV2 and TRBJ1-3, is as follows: EPEVTQTPSHQVTQMGQEVILRCVPISNHLYFYWYRQILGQKVEFLVSFYNNEISEKSEIFDDQFSVERPDGSNFTLKIRSTKLEDSAMYFCASSEGTGRAIYFGEGSWLTVV.

The CDR3 here is CASSTRFGPGQNYEQYF. As DNA, the CDR3 is TGTGCCAGTAGTACCCGGTTTGGTCCCGGACAGAACTACGAGCAGTACTTC. The chain employs TRBV19 and TRBJ2-7; D may be TRBD1 (6 bases). The germline gives CDR1 LNHDA, CDR2 SQIVND (reference sequence). This CDR3 spans 17 amino acids. Deletions cut 4 bases from V and 3 bases from J, with 22 bases between.

This rearrangement joins TRBV6-5 to TRBJ1-2; TRBD1 aligns across 9 bases. The germline gives CDR1 MNHEY, CDR2 SVGAGI. The ends lost 6 bases at V and 7 bases at J; junction bases unmatched: 12. The CDR3 extends over 15 amino acids. Here the CDR3 DNA reads TGTGCCAGCAGCCCGCCGGGACAGGGTTCTTTTGGCTACACCTTC. Translating gives CASSPPGQGSFGYTF.

This clone was detected a few times. The rearrangement links TRBV19 to TRBJ1-3; D might be TRBD1 (5 bases). Deletions cut 5 bases from V and 0 bases from J, with 11 bases between. CDR1 and CDR2 (germline): LNHDA, SQIVND (reference sequence). This CDR3 is built from 15 residues. CDR3 region: CASSSGQPSGNTIYF. In nucleotides, the CDR3 is TGTGCCAGTAGTTCCGGACAACCCTCTGGAAACACCATATATTTT. Looking up the rest from reference TRBV19 and TRBJ1-3 gives the full variable domain: DGGITQSPKYLFRKEGQNVTLSCEQNLNHDAMYWYRQDPGQGLRLIYYSQIVNDFQKGDIAEGYSVSREKKESFPLTVTSAQKNPTAFYLCASSSGQPSGNTIYFGEGSWLTVV.

The sample holds a few counts of this clone. In nucleotides, the CDR3 is TGTGCCAGCAGTTTAGAGGCTAGCGGATTGGATACGCAGTATTTT. Its translation is CASSLEASGLDTQYF. The chain has TRBV28 and TRBJ2-3; TRBD2 aligns across 7 bases. Germline V CDR1 and CDR2: MDHEN, SYDVKM. The CDR3 length is 15 residues. J was trimmed by 6 bases and V by 2 bases; bases with no gene match: 8.

This clone appeared a single time. This sequence joins TRBV7-2 and TRBJ1-6; TRBD1 aligns across 7 bases. Trimming at V came to 4 bases and at J to 0 bases, leaving 6 bases not matched to a gene. Looked up from germline, CDR1 is SGHTA and CDR2 is FQGNSA. The CDR3 is 17 amino acids. CDR3 loop: CASSYPGQSSYNSPLHF. The CDR3 DNA is TGTGCCAGCAGCTACCCGGGACAGAGCTCCTATAATTCACCCCTCCACTTT.

The chain has TRBV27 and TRBJ2-7; TRBD2 agrees at 8 bases. Germline CDR1 MNHEY, CDR2 SMNVEV (reference sequence). This CDR3 is 14 amino acids long. J lost 2 bases, V lost 5 bases, and 5 bases had no gene match. CDR3 loop: CASSPRGGTYEQYF. CDR3 nucleotides: TGTGCCAGCAGTCCCCGGGGGGGGACCTACGAGCAGTACTTC.

The chain recombines TRBV2 with TRBJ1-2, with a weak D call TRBD1 (6 bases). The CDR3 consists of 16 residues. CDR1 is SNHLY, CDR2 FYNNEI, per germline. The V gene lost 0 bases and the J gene lost 4 bases, with 15 bases spanning the gap. The DNA for the CDR3 is TGTGCCAGCAGTGAAGCGTCGATCAGGGGCGGCTATGGCTACACCTTC. Translating it yields CASSEASIRGGYGYTF.